This entry lists 26 T cell receptor beta chains sequenced from one sample in a study of CD8 T cells in ankylosing spondylitis. TCRdb independently ran MiXCR on the 5' RACE reads; one entry per CDR3 protein. The table lists around 150,000 distinct CDR3 sequences, approximately 20% of them singletons, with about 8.2% in the top ten. Sequenced sample: blood, either unsorted or a sorted T cell fraction (not recorded which). These receptors all come from a male donor with ankylosing spondylitis or in good health (not recorded which).

This clonotype has ten or more counts. The chain links TRBV5-1 to TRBJ1-4, with D possibly TRBD1 on 5 matching bases. The ends were cut back, 3 bases at V and 3 bases at J, with 18 bases in the middle. Germline assignment: CDR1 SGHRS and CDR2 YFSETQ. The CDR3 covers 17 residues. The chain's CDR3 is CASSWGRSVSANEKLFF. As DNA, the CDR3 is TGCGCCAGCAGCTGGGGGAGATCTGTGTCAGCTAATGAAAAACTGTTTTTT.

This clonotype was observed many times. The J gene is TRBJ2-7, the V gene TRBV20-1; TRBD2 matches 16 bases. The CDR3 consists of 16 residues. The junction had 11 bases not matched to a gene; V was cut back by 5 bases and J by 7 bases. The V gene's germline CDR1 is DFQATT and CDR2 SNEGSKA (reference sequence). In DNA, the CDR3 is TGCAGTGCTCGTGGGACTAGCGGGAGGGATGGCGTTGAGCAGTACTTC. It codes for CSARGTSGRDGVEQYF.

The chain combines TRBV20-1 with TRBJ2-2, with D unresolved. This CDR3 is built from 14 residues. Germline V lookup: CDR1 DFQATT, CDR2 SNEGSKA (reference sequence). The V and J ends lost 3 bases and 1 base respectively, with 9 bases between them. This chain's CDR3 is CSASEAKNTGELFF. The CDR3 DNA sequence: TGCAGTGCTAGTGAGGCGAAGAACACCGGGGAGCTGTTTTTT.

This clonotype was observed at least ten times. This chain uses TRBV5-1 with TRBJ2-7; 8 nucleotides match TRBD2. There are 15 residues in the CDR3. Germline loops: CDR1 SGHRS, CDR2 YFSETQ. The V and J ends lost 0 bases and 2 bases, in that order; junction bases with no gene match: 4. The CDR3 DNA sequence: TGCGCCAGCAGCTTGGCCGGGCGGGGGGCCTACGAGCAGTACTTC. It translates to CASSLAGRGAYEQYF. Filled out from reference TRBV5-1 and TRBJ2-7, the complete variable domain reads KAGVTQTPRYLIKTRGQQVTLSCSPISGHRSVSWYQQTPGQGLQFLFEYFSETQRNKGNFPGRFSGRQFSNSRSEMNVSTLELGDSALYLCASSLAGRGAYEQYFGPGTRLTVT.

This clonotype has more than one count but fewer than ten. The chain links TRBV23-1 to TRBJ1-4, with D maybe TRBD1 (5 bases). TRBV23-1 is filed as an ORF, its function uncertain. The CDR3 extends over 15 amino acids. Trimming took 1 base from V and 5 from J, leaving 11 bases between them. CDR3 in DNA: TGCGCCAGCAGTCAATTTGAGACAGAGAATGAAAAACTGTTTTTT. This translates into CASSQFETENEKLFF.

This clonotype was counted only a few times. A read error may produce the germline difference seen at one junction end. The chain couples TRBV10-3 to TRBJ2-6; 7 bases fit TRBD2. Germline-derived CDR1 and CDR2 are ENHRY and SYGVKD. CDR3 length: 14 residues. The CDR3: CAISESGGVNVLTF. The CDR3 DNA sequence: TGTGCCATCAGTGAGTCGGGAGGGGTCAACGTCCTGACTTTC.

The table lists this clonotype with many counts. V gene TRBV20-1 combines with J gene TRBJ2-2; TRBD2 matches at 8 bases. With V trimmed by 3 bases and J by 7 bases, 7 bases remained unmatched. The length of the CDR3 is 14 residues. The germline V gene encodes CDR1 DFQATT and CDR2 SNEGSKA (reference sequence). CDR3 region: CSARPGLGVGELFF. The CDR3 DNA is TGCAGTGCTAGGCCGGGACTAGGAGTCGGGGAGCTGTTTTTT.

This clonotype showed up many times. The rearrangement links TRBV27 to TRBJ2-1; no clear D. Germline lookup yields CDR1 MNHEY and CDR2 SMNVEV (reference sequence). V lost 5 bases to trimming and J lost 4 bases, with 3 bases between them. The CDR3 consists of 11 residues. In DNA, the CDR3 is TGTGCCAGCAGTACATACAATGAGCAGTTCTTC. This codes for CASSTYNEQFF.

This clonotype was recorded at least ten times. The rearrangement links TRBV24-1 to TRBJ2-5; D is uncertain. Per the germline V gene, CDR1 is KGHDR and CDR2 is SFDVKD. V lost 5 bases, J lost 5 bases, and 11 bases lay in between. This CDR3 is 13 amino acids long. The CDR3 protein is CATSARFGETQYF. CDR3 nucleotide sequence: TGTGCCACCAGTGCTAGGTTCGGGGAGACCCAGTACTTC.

There are many counts of this clonotype. The chain carries TRBV20-1 and TRBJ2-5; TRBD2 aligns across 9 bases. This CDR3 contains 17 residues. V shed 0 bases and J 1 base; nucleotides not matched to a gene: 9. Germline CDR1 is DFQATT and CDR2 is SNEGSKA (reference sequence). The DNA of the CDR3 is TGCAGTGCTAGAGATTGGCTAGCGGGACCTTCCCAAGAGACCCAGTACTTC. The encoded protein is CSARDWLAGPSQETQYF.

The sample holds one count of this clonotype. This may stem from a read error, because a much larger clone lies one nucleotide away. DNA of the CDR3: TGCAGTGCTGGCAACCCCTCTGGGACCAACGTCCTGACTTTC. This codes for CSAGNPSGTNVLTF. J is TRBJ2-6 and V is TRBV20-1; D is unresolved. The CDR3 contains 14 residues. Looked up from germline, CDR1 is DFQATT and CDR2 is SNEGSKA (reference sequence).

CDR3 in DNA: TGCAGTGCTATTACAGGGGGGGATTCACCCCTCCACTTT. This codes for CSAITGGDSPLHF. The J gene is TRBJ1-6, the V gene TRBV20-1; 8 bases line up with TRBD1. V gave up 4 bases and J gave up 8 bases; unmatched junction bases: 4. This CDR3 comprises 13 residues. Germline V lookup: CDR1 DFQATT, CDR2 SNEGSKA (reference sequence).

This clonotype occurred many times. This sequence joins TRBV27 and TRBJ2-6; D gene uncertain. This CDR3 comprises 22 residues. The germline V gene has CDR1 MNHEY and CDR2 SMNVEV (reference sequence). The ends were cut back, 1 base at V and 0 bases at J, with 25 bases in the middle. The CDR3 loop is CASSLCYFQITLSVSGANVLTF. CDR3 sequence (DNA): TGTGCCAGCAGTTTATGCTATTTTCAGATCACACTTTCGGTCTCTGGGGCCAACGTCCTGACTTTC.

The CDR3 here is CSVRSGSTTGELFF. In DNA form, the CDR3 reads TGCAGCGTACGCAGCGGGAGTACCACCGGGGAGCTGTTTTTT. The chain carries TRBV29-1 and TRBJ2-2; 8 bases are shared with TRBD2. Losses at the gene ends were 6 bases for V and 4 bases for J; bases not matched to a gene: 7. The CDR3 totals 14 residues. The germline CDR1 and CDR2 sequences are SQVTM and ANQGSEA.

This clonotype was counted between two and nine times. The chain links TRBV14 to TRBJ2-1; a possible D gene is TRBD2 (6 bases). The CDR3 is made up of 14 amino acids. The germline V gene encodes CDR1 SGHDN and CDR2 FVKESK. V dropped 0 bases and J dropped 9 bases, with 12 bases sitting between them. CDR3 DNA sequence: TGTGCCAGCAGCCAAGATTGGCGGGATTCTGAGCAGTTCTTC. Translated: CASSQDWRDSEQFF.

This clonotype showed up just a few times. This chain links TRBV5-4 with TRBJ2-1, with TRBD2 identical over 14 bases. CDR1 SGHNT and CDR2 YYREEE come from the germline V gene (reference sequence). This CDR3 is built from 18 residues. Unmatched junction bases numbered 8, after V lost 1 base and J lost 5 bases. This CDR3 is CASSLFPGLAGVDNEQFF. Written as DNA, the CDR3 is TGTGCCAGCAGCTTGTTCCCGGGACTAGCGGGGGTCGACAATGAGCAGTTCTTC. The variable domain in full, with the rest retrieved from reference TRBV5-4 and TRBJ2-1, is ETGVTQSPTHLIKTRGQQVTLRCSSQSGHNTVSWYQQALGQGPQFIFQYYREEENGRGNFPPRFSGLQFPNYSSELNVNALELDDSALYLCASSLFPGLAGVDNEQFFGPGTRLTVL.

This clonotype was observed a handful of times. CDR3 in amino acids: CASSSQGLAGLMSSYNEQFF. For the CDR3, the DNA is TGTGCCAGCAGCTCCCAGGGACTAGCGGGACTAATGAGCTCCTACAATGAGCAGTTCTTC. This rearrangement joins TRBV11-2 to TRBJ2-1; 13 nucleotides match TRBD2. Germline CDR1 reads SGHAT; CDR2 reads FQNNGV. This CDR3 comprises 20 residues. With 4 bases clipped from V and 0 bases from J, the junction kept 12 bases outside the gene matches.

This clonotype was found many times. V and J are TRBV20-1 and TRBJ1-5, with 8 bases lining up with TRBD1. Losses at the gene ends were 5 bases for V and 5 bases for J; bases not matched to a gene: 2. In germline, CDR1 is DFQATT, CDR2 SNEGSKA (reference sequence). This CDR3 is 12 amino acids long. The CDR3, as DNA: TGCAGTGCTCGCAGGGGGCATCAGCCCCAGCATTTT. It encodes CSARRGHQPQHF.

The chain combines TRBV21-1 with TRBJ1-1. TRBV21-1 is classified as a pseudogene. The CDR3 is made up of 16 amino acids. This CDR3 reads CASSKGSAGWATEAFF. For the CDR3, the DNA is TGTGCCAGCAGCAAAGGCTCAGCCGGGTGGGCCACTGAAGCTTTCTTT.

Notes on this clonotype: This could be a read error, since a much larger clone is one nucleotide away. The chain has TRBV30 and TRBJ2-7; TRBD2 aligns across 11 bases. This CDR3 has 14 amino acids. Germline lookup yields CDR1 GTSNPN and CDR2 SVGIG (reference sequence). The DNA for the CDR3 is TGTGTCTGGAGTCGCGGGGAACTAGCGGGAGCATGGTACTTC. It codes for CVWSRGELAGAWYF.

The table lists this clonotype with many counts. CDR3 region: CASSGTDEAFF. The CDR3 DNA sequence: TGCGCCAGCAGCGGGACAGATGAAGCTTTCTTT. The chain has TRBV5-1 and TRBJ1-1; the match to TRBD1 covers 7 bases. Germline V CDR1 and CDR2: SGHRS, YFSETQ. With 4 bases clipped from V and 7 bases from J, the junction kept 1 base outside the gene matches. CDR3 size: 11 residues. The variable domain in full, with the rest retrieved from reference TRBV5-1 and TRBJ1-1, is KAGVTQTPRYLIKTRGQQVTLSCSPISGHRSVSWYQQTPGQGLQFLFEYFSETQRNKGNFPGRFSGRQFSNSRSEMNVSTLELGDSALYLCASSGTDEAFFGQGTRLTVV.

Many counts were recorded for this clonotype. The CDR3 nucleotides read TGCGCCAGCAGCTTGCGATCCGCCTACGAGCAGTACTTC. This codes for CASSLRSAYEQYF. The chain employs TRBV5-1 and TRBJ2-7, with D uncertain. The V gene lost 1 base and the J gene lost 2 bases, with 7 bases spanning the gap. This CDR3 is 13 amino acids long. Per germline, CDR1 SGHRS and CDR2 YFSETQ.

This clonotype was found many times. V gene TRBV20-1 combines with J gene TRBJ1-6; 8 nucleotides match TRBD1. This CDR3 has 15 amino acids. The J segment lost 7 bases and the V segment lost 6 bases, leaving 11 bases of the junction unmatched. Germline CDR1 DFQATT, CDR2 SNEGSKA (reference sequence). The CDR3 reads CSAAIQGATNSPLHF. DNA of the CDR3: TGCAGTGCCGCTATTCAGGGGGCGACCAATTCACCCCTCCACTTT.

The chain carries TRBV20-1 and TRBJ2-3; D call uncertain. Germline lookup yields CDR1 DFQATT and CDR2 SNEGSKA (reference sequence). The germline V and J ends were trimmed by 2 bases and 4 bases, with 10 bases remaining between them. This CDR3 has 13 amino acids. CDR3 in amino acids: CSARLAAADTQYF. Here the CDR3 DNA reads TGCAGTGCTAGATTGGCTGCAGCAGATACGCAGTATTTT.

This clonotype was detected a few times. This chain links TRBV11-1 with TRBJ2-5, with 7 bases that match TRBD1. Per the germline V gene, CDR1 is SGHAT and CDR2 is FQDESV (reference sequence). The CDR3 length is 15 residues. Trimming took 5 bases from V and 4 from J; bases not matched to a gene: 10. In nucleotides, the CDR3 is TGTGCCAGCAGCCACGAACAGGGGTCGGGAGAGACCCAGTACTTC. This translates into CASSHEQGSGETQYF. Looking up the rest from reference TRBV11-1 and TRBJ2-5 gives the full variable domain: EAEVAQSPRYKITEKSQAVAFWCDPISGHATLYWYRQILGQGPELLVQFQDESVVDDSQLPKDRFSAERLKGVDSTLKIQPAELGDSAMYLCASSHEQGSGETQYFGPGTRLLVL.

This clonotype was seen repeatedly, ten times or more. DNA of the CDR3: TGCAGTGTTGGCGGCCGCGGCACAGATACGCAGTATTTT. This encodes CSVGGRGTDTQYF. V gene TRBV20-1 combines with J gene TRBJ2-3; D not resolved. Per germline, CDR1 DFQATT and CDR2 SNEGSKA (reference sequence). This CDR3 region has 13 residues. Trimming took off 7 bases at V and 1 base at J, with 12 bases between the two ends.